The rows below give T cell receptor beta chains drawn from one sample of a study of stem cell transplantation in POMP-related autoinflammatory disease. The table came from immunoSEQ multiplex PCR; TCRdb's copy has only in-frame clones and leaves some out. This sample yields tens of thousands of clones, of which just over 90% are seen a single time; 0.5% to 0.85% belongs to the top ten. This material consisted of CD4+ T cells from PBMCs, taken after stem cell transplantation. Receptors originate from a human patient with POMP-related autoinflammation and immune dysregulation (PRAID). The T cells may partly be graft donor cells. Both conserved end residues are part of each CDR3. D genes are given only for firm matches. For some rows the clone size is stated as once, few or many, or as a class when expanded; others skip it.

v_call,d_call,clone_size,j_call,cdr3_aa,cdr3_nt
TRBV2,TRBD1,-,TRBJ1-1,CASTQQGLTEAFF,TGTGCCAGCACCCAACAGGGGTTGACTGAAGCTTTCTTT
TRBV29-1,-,-,TRBJ1-1,CSVEDRNGDTEAFF,TGCAGCGTTGAAGATCGGAACGGGGACACTGAAGCTTTCTTT
TRBV9,-,few,TRBJ2-7,CASSVEPAGPYEQYF,TGTGCCAGCAGCGTAGAGCCGGCCGGACCCTACGAGCAGTACTTC
TRBV19,-,-,TRBJ2-3,CASSTLRGPDTQYF,TGTGCCAGTAGTACCCTTCGGGGGCCAGATACGCAGTATTTT
TRBV20-1,-,-,TRBJ2-3,CGILGDDTQYF,TGCGGCATCTTGGGAGATGATACGCAGTATTTT
TRBV4-1,TRBD1,-,TRBJ1-1,CASSQEQGASGAFF,TGCGCCAGCAGCCAAGAGCAGGGGGCCTCAGGGGCTTTCTTT
TRBV7-2,TRBD2,-,TRBJ2-2,CASSQAGGGPSGELFF,TGTGCCAGCAGCCAAGCGGGCGGGGGGCCGTCCGGGGAGCTGTTTTTT
TRBV7-9,-,-,TRBJ1-4,CASSIQPRGSTNEKLFF,TGTGCCAGCAGCATACAGCCGAGGGGATCGACTAATGAAAAACTGTTTTTT
TRBV6-5,-,-,TRBJ2-3,CASIRPGQTDTQYF,TGTGCCAGCATACGCCCCGGGCAGACAGATACGCAGTATTTT
TRBV7-8,TRBD1,-,TRBJ1-3,CASSSRTGTGFYRGSGNTIYF,TGTGCCAGCAGCTCTCGGACCGGGACAGGGTTTTACAGGGGCTCTGGAAACACCATATATTTT
TRBV28,-,-,TRBJ1-5,CASSFVGGPQHF,TGTGCCAGCAGTTTCGTAGGGGGGCCCCAGCATTTT
TRBV27,TRBD2,few,TRBJ2-7,CASSSLAGSWEQYF,TGTGCCAGCAGTTCCTTAGCGGGGTCCTGGGAGCAGTACTTC
TRBV5-4,TRBD1,-,TRBJ2-7,CASSPKGTGGYEQYF,TGTGCCAGCAGCCCGAAAGGGACAGGGGGCTACGAGCAGTACTTC
TRBV2,-,once,TRBJ1-6,CASTRSRLSDHYNSPLHF,TGTGCCAGCACCCGGAGTCGACTTTCGGACCATTATAATTCACCCCTCCACTTT
TRBV28,TRBD1,-,TRBJ1-5,CASSLGTGGYQPQHF,TGTGCCAGCAGTTTGGGGACAGGGGGTTATCAGCCCCAGCATTTT
TRBV28,-,-,TRBJ1-6,CASSPTTQIYRSPLHF,TGTGCCAGCAGCCCAACGACCCAGATCTATCGGTCACCCCTCCACTTT
TRBV6-5,-,-,TRBJ2-2,CASSHTGELFF,TGTGCCAGCAGTCACACCGGGGAGCTGTTTTTT
TRBV5-1,-,-,TRBJ2-3,CASSNRIGGAVDTQYF,TGCGCCAGCAGCAACCGGATCGGGGGCGCGGTAGATACGCAGTATTTT
TRBV5-1,-,-,TRBJ1-1,CASSLYGLMNTEAFF,TGCGCCAGCAGCCTCTATGGACTCATGAACACTGAAGCTTTCTTT
TRBV5-1,TRBD1,-,TRBJ1-2,CASSFIGTGARRGANYGYTF,TGCGCCAGCAGCTTCATTGGGACAGGGGCCAGGAGGGGAGCTAACTATGGCTACACCTTC
TRBV5-1,-,-,TRBJ1-6,CASSLLSNSPLHF,TGCGCCAGCAGCTTGTTGTCGAATTCACCCCTCCACTTT
TRBV28,TRBD1,-,TRBJ1-4,CASSLVPGQSGEKLFF,TGTGCCAGCAGTTTAGTCCCGGGACAGTCTGGCGAAAAACTGTTTTTT
TRBV10-3,TRBD2,once,TRBJ2-1,CAISGLAGVTNNEQFF,TGTGCCATCAGTGGACTAGCGGGAGTTACAAACAATGAGCAGTTCTTC
TRBV4-2,-,-,TRBJ1-1,CASSQDSGNTEAFF,TGTGCCAGCAGCCAAGACTCAGGGAACACTGAAGCTTTCTTT
TRBV28,-,-,TRBJ2-7,CASSPGTPRSYEQYF,TGTGCCAGCAGTCCCGGGACACCGAGGTCCTACGAGCAGTACTTC
TRBV6-5,-,-,TRBJ2-7,CASSSNTGTGTYEQYF,TGTGCCAGCAGTTCAAATACCGGGACTGGGACCTACGAGCAGTACTTC
TRBV6-2/TRBV6-3,-,-,TRBJ2-3,CASSPGAGIADTQYF,TGTGCCAGCAGTCCGGGGGCAGGGATAGCAGATACGCAGTATTTT
TRBV5-1,-,-,TRBJ2-7,CASSLDSGLSSYEQYF,TGCGCCAGCAGCTTGGATAGCGGACTGAGCTCCTACGAGCAGTACTTC
TRBV6-5,-,few,TRBJ1-2,CASRPGSDGYTF,TGTGCCAGCAGGCCAGGGTCTGATGGCTACACCTTC
TRBV4-1,-,-,TRBJ1-1,CASSQERRHLNTEAFF,TGCGCCAGCAGCCAAGAAAGACGCCACCTGAACACTGAAGCTTTCTTT
TRBV12-5,TRBD2,-,TRBJ2-7,CASGLWAGGSYEQYF,TGTGCTAGTGGTTTGTGGGCGGGGGGCTCCTACGAGCAGTACTTC
TRBV24-1,-,-,TRBJ2-2,CATSETRGGYYTGELFF,TGTGCCACCAGTGAGACCCGTGGGGGGTATTACACCGGGGAGCTGTTTTTT
TRBV28,-,-,TRBJ2-5,CASSFQGFETQYF,TGTGCCAGCAGTTTCCAGGGTTTCGAGACCCAGTACTTC
TRBV5-4,TRBD1,-,TRBJ2-7,CASSLGGTGFYEQYF,TGTGCCAGCAGCTTGGGTGGGACAGGGTTCTACGAGCAGTACTTC
TRBV27,TRBD1,once,TRBJ1-1,CASSLRPGGGEAFF,TGTGCCAGCAGTTTAAGACCAGGGGGCGGGGAAGCTTTCTTT
TRBV5-1,-,-,TRBJ2-5,CASSYLPAGVETQYF,TGCGCCAGCAGCTACCTGCCCGCTGGAGTAGAGACCCAGTACTTC
TRBV5-1,-,-,TRBJ2-5,CASSLAQETQYF,TGCGCCAGCAGCTTGGCCCAAGAGACCCAGTACTTC